A single count supports the clone carrying this T cell receptor beta chain. This record comes from a study of shared T cell receptors in the human thymus. The table came from immunoSEQ multiplex PCR; TCRdb's copy has only in-frame clones and leaves some out. The data contain about 710,000 clones, more than 75% of them singletons. The germline V gene has CDR1 SGHVS and CDR2 FNYEAQ. The CDR3 spans 15 residues. The trim removed 1 base at V and 6 bases at J, leaving 9 bases unmatched. The data were also submitted as part of a second study, on human thymus T cells.

The chain links TRBV7-6 to TRBJ2-7, with 7 bases fitting TRBD2. The TCR originated in a boy younger than two with a congenital heart defect. Sequencing used thymocytes. The DNA for the CDR3 is TGTGCCAGCAGCTTAGTGGGTGTCCCGGGGGGCGAGCAGTACTTC. This encodes CASSLVGVPGGEQYF.